This TCR beta chain came from a study of blood T cell repertoires in COVID-19. Study-level information: Samples came from the United States, Italy and Spain, spanning acute and convalescent COVID-19. PBMCs, B-cell-depleted T cells, or T cells provided the cDNA or gDNA that made up the material.

The protocol was immunoSEQ multiplex PCR, while the TCRdb copy is restricted to in-frame clones and leaves out a portion. The sample lists about 45,000 clones; about nine tenths were seen once. V lost 1 base and J lost 1; bases outside the gene matches: 3. This CDR3 has 16 residues. Germline loops: CDR1 MGHRA, CDR2 YSYEKL. This TCR derives from a woman aged 80 or over in a cohort sampled during active or convalescent COVID-19. The chain employs TRBV4-1 and TRBJ2-5, with TRBD2 matching 10 bases. The sample comprised peripheral blood. The CDR3 sequence: CASSQGSGGAQETQYF. CDR3 bases: TGCGCCAGCAGCCAAGGGAGCGGGGGGGCCCAAGAGACCCAGTACTTC.